Included here is one T cell receptor (beta chain) sequence, with context. The antigen is unknown. Other DNA sequences in this sample translate to the same CDR3. In the original analysis: ImmunoSEQ only sent back junction sequences with no quality scores, so filtering was done differently. Using immunoSEQ multiplex PCR, the repertoire was profiled, and TCRdb retains in-frame clones only, with some absent. V and J calls and clone size are given by that table; D and trimming were obtained from the DNA. The table includes roughly 2 million clones, about 94% detected once. This entry belongs to a study of shared clonotypes between healthy human individuals. Study overall: Researchers assigned three CD4 naive, three CD4 memory, two CD8 naive and one CD8 memory plate to each donor.

The naive CD8 subset, CD45RO-negative cells positively selected for CCR7, excluded terminally differentiated effector memory CD45RA+ cells. Study-wide results and limits: Naive subsets generally had larger estimated richness than memory subsets. Since donors were few, the genetic and exposure-history diversity represented was limited.

The trim removed 0 bases at V and 3 bases at J, leaving 4 bases unmatched. The CDR3 is 15 amino acids. In germline, CDR1 is SGDLS, CDR2 YYNGEE. This receptor was identified in a man between 18 and 35 years old in good health. The chain combines TRBV9 with TRBJ2-7, with 9 positions matching TRBD2. The sample consisted of naive CD8+ T cells sorted from blood. The CDR3 DNA sequence: TGTGCCAGCAGCGTAGATAGCGGGGGAAGCTACGAGCAGTACTTC. It translates to CASSVDSGGSYEQYF.